This T cell receptor (beta chain) was sequenced in a study of cytomegalovirus exposure and HLA in healthy donors. Findings and limits, study-wide: Several V segments, TRBV6-2 and TRBV6-3 among them, could not be told apart and were dropped. Among donors in an Asian-associated ancestry cluster, a later analysis reportedly found fewer N-insertions than the roughly 670-donor mean.

It was with 60 Vbeta and 13 Jbeta primers that the PCR ran. TCRdb's copy holds only in-frame clones and misses some; the assay was immunoSEQ multiplex PCR. The sample contains roughly 120,000 clones, around four fifths of which appear only once. Per the germline V gene, CDR1 is SGHNT and CDR2 is YYREEE (reference sequence). V lost 0 bases, J lost 3 bases, and 10 bases lay in between. This CDR3 is 14 amino acids long. Comment on this clone: Its antigen remains unidentified.

Sequenced sample: PBMCs. The gene calls are TRBV5-4 and TRBJ2-7; D not resolved. This sequence originates from a man younger than 45 in good health and CMV-seronegative. The CDR3 nucleotides read TGTGCCAGCAGCTTGGATAAAGCCAACTACGAGCAGTACTTC. Amino acid sequence: CASSLDKANYEQYF.